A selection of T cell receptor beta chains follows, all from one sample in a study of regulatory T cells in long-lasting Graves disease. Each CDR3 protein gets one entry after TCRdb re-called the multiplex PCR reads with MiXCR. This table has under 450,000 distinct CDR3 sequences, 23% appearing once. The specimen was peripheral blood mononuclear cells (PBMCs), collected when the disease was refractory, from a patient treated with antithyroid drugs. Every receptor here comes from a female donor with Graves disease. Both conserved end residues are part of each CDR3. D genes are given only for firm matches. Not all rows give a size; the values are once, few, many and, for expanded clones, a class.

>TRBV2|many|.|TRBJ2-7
TGTGCCAGCAGGATAGCAGAACAGGGCAGGTCCTACGAGCAGTACTTC
CASRIAEQGRSYEQYF
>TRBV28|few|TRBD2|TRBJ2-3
TGTGCCAGCAGTCCCACTCAGCGGGGAACCCGCACAGATACGCAGTATTTT
CASSPTQRGTRTDTQYF
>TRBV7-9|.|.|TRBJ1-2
TGTGCCAGCACCTTAGGTGGCAGTATCTGGCATGGCTACACCTTC
CASTLGGSIWHGYTF
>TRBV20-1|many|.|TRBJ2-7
TGCAGTGCTAGAGGCGCCGAGCAGGGGAGTCTTCGCGAGCAGTACTTC
CSARGAEQGSLREQYF
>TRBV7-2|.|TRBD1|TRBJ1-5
TGTGCCAGCAGCACACAGGGGGACCAGCCCCAGCATTTT
CASSTQGDQPQHF
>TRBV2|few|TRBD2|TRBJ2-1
TGTGCCAGCAGCGGGACTAGCGTTAGCTCCTACAATGAGCAGTTCTTC
CASSGTSVSSYNEQFF
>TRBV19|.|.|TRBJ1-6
TGTGCCAGTTTGAAAGCCAGGGGAGATAATTCACCCCTCCACTTT
CASLKARGDNSPLHF
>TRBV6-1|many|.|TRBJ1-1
TGTGCCAGCAACGGTCCCATGAACACTGAAGCTTTCTTT
CASNGPMNTEAFF
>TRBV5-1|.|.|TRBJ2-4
TGCGCCAGCAGCTTGGCATCAGGGAACCTAGCCAAAAACATTCAGTACTTC
CASSLASGNLAKNIQYF
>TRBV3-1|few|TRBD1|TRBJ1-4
TGTGCCAGCAGCCAGAGACAGGGGGCGATCCAGATTGAAAAACTGTTTTTT
CASSQRQGAIQIEKLFF
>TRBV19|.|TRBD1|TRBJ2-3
TGTGCCAGTAGTATAGTCAGACAGGGTACAGGTACGCAGTATTTT
CASSIVRQGTGTQYF
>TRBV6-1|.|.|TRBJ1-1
TGTGCCAGCACCCGGCCAGGGATAAGAAAGGCGGACACTGAAGCTTTCTTT
CASTRPGIRKADTEAFF
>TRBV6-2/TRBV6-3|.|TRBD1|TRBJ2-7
TGTGCCAGCAGTTACAGGGGGCGTCACGAGCAGTACTTC
CASSYRGRHEQYF
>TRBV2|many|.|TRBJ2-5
TGTGCCAGCAGTGAAGACAGGTCCCAAGAGACCCAGTACTTC
CASSEDRSQETQYF
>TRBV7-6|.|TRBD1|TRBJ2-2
TGTGCCAGCAGCACTTTGACAGGGGTGAACACCGGGGAGCTGTTTTTT
CASSTLTGVNTGELFF
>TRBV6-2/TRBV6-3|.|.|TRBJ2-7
TGTGCCAGCAGACCCATTCAGCTCTACGAGCAGTACTTC
CASRPIQLYEQYF
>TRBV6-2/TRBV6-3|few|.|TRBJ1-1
TGTGCCAGCAGTCCTCCCAGTCGTAACACTGAAGCTTTCTTT
CASSPPSRNTEAFF
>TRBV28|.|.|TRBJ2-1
TGTGCCAGCAGTTTATCCCCAGGGCACAGGCGTAATGAGCAGTTCTTC
CASSLSPGHRRNEQFF
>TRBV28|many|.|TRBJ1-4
TGTGCCAGCAGGGATACTAATGAAAAACTGTTTTTT
CASRDTNEKLFF
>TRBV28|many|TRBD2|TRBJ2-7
TGTGCCAGCAGTCCTAGCGGGAGGACCTACGAGCAGTACTTC
CASSPSGRTYEQYF
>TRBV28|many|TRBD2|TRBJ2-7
TGTGCCAGCAGTCCGGGACTAGCGGCGATTGTCTCCTACGAGCAGTACTTC
CASSPGLAAIVSYEQYF
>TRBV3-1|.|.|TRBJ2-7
TGTGCCAGCAGCCAAGACCGGAGGGCCCCTTCCTACGAGCAGTACTTC
CASSQDRRAPSYEQYF
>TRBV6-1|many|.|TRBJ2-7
TGTGCCAGCAGTGAAGTGAGTGTGCCCGTCTACGAGCAGTACTTC
CASSEVSVPVYEQYF
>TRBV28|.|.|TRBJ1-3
TGTGCCAGCAGTTTACTTGGGGGCTCTCACTCTGGAAACACCATATATTTT
CASSLLGGSHSGNTIYF
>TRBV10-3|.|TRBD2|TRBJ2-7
TGTGCCATCAGTGGAGCTAGCGGGATACCGAGCTCCTACGAGCAGTACTTC
CAISGASGIPSSYEQYF
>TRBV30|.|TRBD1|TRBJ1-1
TGTGCCTGGAGTGCAAGGGACAGCAACACTGAAGCTTTCTTT
CAWSARDSNTEAFF
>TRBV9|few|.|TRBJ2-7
TGTGCCAGCAGCGAGGCAGGAAGGAGGGGTGAGCAGTACTTC
CASSEAGRRGEQYF
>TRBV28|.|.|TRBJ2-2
TGTGCCAGCAGTGTCATCAGGGGGGCCGGGGAGCTGTTTTTT
CASSVIRGAGELFF
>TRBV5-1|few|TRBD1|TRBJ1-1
TGCGCCAGCAGCTTGGGGCCACAGGGGACCAACACTGAAGCTTTCTTT
CASSLGPQGTNTEAFF
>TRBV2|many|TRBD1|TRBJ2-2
TGTGCCAGCAGTCAGACAGGGACCGCGACCGGGGAGCTGTTTTTT
CASSQTGTATGELFF
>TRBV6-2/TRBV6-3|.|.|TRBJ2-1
TGTGCCAGCAGTTACGTTGCGGGGCCATCCTACAATGAGCAGTTCTTC
CASSYVAGPSYNEQFF
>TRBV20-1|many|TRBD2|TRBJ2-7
TGCAGTGCTAGGGGGGAGCGGGAGCCCTACGAGCAGTACTTC
CSARGEREPYEQYF
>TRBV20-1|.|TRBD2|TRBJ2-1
TGCAGTGCCCTACGACTAGCGGGGGGGAGCTATGAGCAGTTCTTC
CSALRLAGGSYEQFF
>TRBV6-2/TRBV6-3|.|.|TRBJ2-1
TGTGCCAGCAGTAGCGGCTCCTACAATGAGCAGTTCTTC
CASSSGSYNEQFF
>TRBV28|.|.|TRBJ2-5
TGTGCCAGCAGTTGGGACCTCTCGGGGACCCAGTACTTC
CASSWDLSGTQYF
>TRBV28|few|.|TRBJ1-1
TGTGCCAGCAGAATCGACAGCGCTATGAACACTGAAGCTTTCTTT
CASRIDSAMNTEAFF
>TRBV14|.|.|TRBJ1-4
TGTGCCAGCAGGAGCTCGGGGAATGAAAAACTGTTTTTT
CASRSSGNEKLFF
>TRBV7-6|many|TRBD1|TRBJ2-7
TGTGCCAGCAGCTTAAATAGGGGGCGTCCCTCCTACGAGCAGTACTTC
CASSLNRGRPSYEQYF
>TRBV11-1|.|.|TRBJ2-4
TGTGCCAGCAGCTCAGACTATCATTCCCACTTC
CASSSDYHSHF
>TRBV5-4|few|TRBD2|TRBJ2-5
TGTGCCAGCAGCGGGGGACTAGCGGGAGGGCCGAGGGAGACCCAGTACTTC
CASSGGLAGGPRETQYF
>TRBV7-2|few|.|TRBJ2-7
TGTGCCAGCAGCTTACCTGGGGGGTTCAACTACGAGCAGTACTTC
CASSLPGGFNYEQYF
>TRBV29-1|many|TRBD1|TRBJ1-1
TGCAGCGTGCTACAGGGGGCGAACACTGAAGCTTTCTTT
CSVLQGANTEAFF
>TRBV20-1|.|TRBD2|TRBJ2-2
TGCAGTGCTTCCGGGACTAGCCGGGAGCTGTTTTTT
CSASGTSRELFF
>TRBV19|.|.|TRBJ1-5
TGTGCCAGTAGTATAGTGGCAGGGACGAGTCAGCCCCAGCATTTT
CASSIVAGTSQPQHF
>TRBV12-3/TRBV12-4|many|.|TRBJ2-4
TGTGCCAGCAGCTCGCAGGGACCCAAAAACATTCAGTACTTC
CASSSQGPKNIQYF
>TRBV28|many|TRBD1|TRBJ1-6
TGTGCCAGCAGTTTTCAGGGACAGGGGGCGAAGAATTCACCCCTCCACTTT
CASSFQGQGAKNSPLHF
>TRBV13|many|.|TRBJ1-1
TGTGCCAGCAGTGTGCACGGTGATGAAGCTTTCTTT
CASSVHGDEAFF
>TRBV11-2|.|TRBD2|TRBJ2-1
TGTGCCAGCAGCCAAGGGGGACTAGCGGGAATCGGGAATGAGCAGTTCTTC
CASSQGGLAGIGNEQFF
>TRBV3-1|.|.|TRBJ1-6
TGTGCCAGCAGAACAGGGACGAATTCACCCCTCCACTTT
CASRTGTNSPLHF
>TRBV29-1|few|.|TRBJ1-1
TGCAGCGTTTCCGGAGTGAGCCGTAACCCGAACACTGAAGCTTTCTTT
CSVSGVSRNPNTEAFF
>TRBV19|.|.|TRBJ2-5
TGTGCCAGTAGAAATAGGTTAGAGGGAGAGACCCAGTACTTC
CASRNRLEGETQYF
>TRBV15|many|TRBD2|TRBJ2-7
TGTGCCACCAGCCTTCCCCGGTTCGGGGCGGGGGTTTACGAGCAGTACTTC
CATSLPRFGAGVYEQYF
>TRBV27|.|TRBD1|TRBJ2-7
TGTGCCAGCAGTTTCACCGGGACAGGTTTTTACGGGCAGTACTTC
CASSFTGTGFYGQYF
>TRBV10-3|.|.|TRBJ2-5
TGTGCCATCAGTGAGCCGGGGATGGGACCAGAGAAAGAGACCCAGTACTTC
CAISEPGMGPEKETQYF
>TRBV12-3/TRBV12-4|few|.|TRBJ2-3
TGTGCCAGCAGTTCCCACGGTGCTAGCACAGATACGCAGTATTTT
CASSSHGASTDTQYF